These 12 T cell receptor beta chains were sequenced from one sample in a study of blood T cell repertoires in COVID-19. Sequencing was performed with immunoSEQ multiplex PCR; in TCRdb, only in-frame clones are kept and a portion is missing. Of about 140,000 clones in the sample, less than 80% were seen once. The sequenced sample was peripheral blood. The receptor set was obtained from an elderly woman with active or convalescent COVID-19.

The J gene is TRBJ1-2, the V gene TRBV10-3, with D uncertain. V was trimmed by 3 bases and J by 8 bases, leaving 10 bases between them. Germline values: CDR1 ENHRY, CDR2 SYGVKD. The CDR3 is 12 residues long. In DNA form, the CDR3 reads TGTGCCATCAGTGACTCGACTGGGGGCTACACCTTC. Encoded protein: CAISDSTGGYTF.

The chain links TRBV30 to TRBJ1-2; no firm D call. Deletions cut 3 bases from V and 2 bases from J, with 10 bases between. The CDR3 covers 13 residues. Germline loops: CDR1 GTSNPN, CDR2 SVGIG (reference sequence). The CDR3, as DNA: TGTGCCTGGAGGGAGCCCGTGAACTATGGCTACACCTTC. The encoded protein is CAWREPVNYGYTF.

The J gene is TRBJ2-2, the V gene TRBV9, with 9 bases that match TRBD2. CDR1 is SGDLS and CDR2 is YYNGEE in the germline V gene. The CDR3 is made up of 19 amino acids. J was trimmed by 0 bases and V by 4 bases; bases with no gene match: 13. The CDR3 DNA is TGTGCCAGCAGCCCCCTTGGGCTAGCGGGACGCGCGAACACCGGGGAGCTGTTTTTT. It codes for CASSPLGLAGRANTGELFF.

This rearrangement joins TRBV5-4 to TRBJ2-2, with TRBD1 identical over 8 bases. This CDR3 has 17 residues. Germline CDR1 SGHNT, CDR2 YYREEE (reference sequence). With 2 bases clipped from V and 6 bases from J, the junction kept 12 bases outside the gene matches. CDR3 sequence reads: CASSLPPRTGMPGELFF. In DNA, the CDR3 is TGTGCCAGCAGCTTACCTCCCCGGACAGGGATGCCCGGGGAGCTGTTTTTT.

This chain joins TRBV3-1 (or the pseudogene TRBV3-2) and TRBJ1-6, with D possibly matching TRBD1 (6 bases). Trimming stripped 4 bases from V and 7 bases from J, with 11 bases between. This CDR3 has 14 amino acids. Looked up from germline, CDR1 is LGHDT and CDR2 is YNNKEL (reference sequence). In DNA form, the CDR3 reads TGTGCCAGCAGCCTCGGACAGCTAAATTCACCCCTCCACTTT. It encodes CASSLGQLNSPLHF.

The V call is TRBV7-6, the J call TRBJ2-3; D is possibly TRBD2 (6 bases). Germline V gene sequence: CDR1 SGHVS, CDR2 FNYEAQ. V was trimmed by 1 base and J by 1 base, leaving 9 bases between them. The CDR3 is made up of 15 amino acids. The CDR3 nucleotides read TGTGCCAGCAGCTTAGTCGGGGGTCGCACAGATACGCAGTATTTT. This translates into CASSLVGGRTDTQYF.

The chain links TRBV27 to TRBJ2-7; no reliable D call. This CDR3 has 13 residues. V was pared by 5 bases and J by 3 bases, with 11 bases between. Germline lookup yields CDR1 MNHEY and CDR2 SMNVEV (reference sequence). CDR3 sequence reads: CASSLSNIYEQYF. The CDR3 DNA is TGTGCCAGCAGTCTCTCGAACATCTACGAGCAGTACTTC.

This rearrangement joins TRBV5-1 to TRBJ1-5; D is unresolved. Per the germline V gene, CDR1 is SGHRS and CDR2 is YFSETQ. The CDR3 extends over 12 amino acids. V was pared by 0 bases and J by 10 bases, with 8 bases between. CDR3 region: CASSLDGGPQHF. The DNA of the CDR3 is TGCGCCAGCAGCTTGGACGGAGGACCCCAGCATTTT.

CDR3 residues: CASSLTPRGEQYF. Written as DNA, the CDR3 is TGTGCCAGCAGCCTTACCCCAAGGGGCGAGCAGTACTTC. The J gene is TRBJ2-7, the V gene TRBV14; maybe TRBD1 (5 bases). Per the germline V gene, CDR1 is SGHDN and CDR2 is FVKESK. The germline V and J ends were trimmed by 4 bases and 6 bases, with 13 bases remaining between them. The CDR3 is 13 residues long.

V usage is TRBV19 and J usage is TRBJ1-4; unclear D gene. Germline V gives CDR1 LNHDA, CDR2 SQIVND (reference sequence). The CDR3 is 15 amino acids. V gave up 3 bases and J gave up 1 base, with 9 bases separating them. The CDR3 sequence is CASSIMGRTNEKLFF. DNA of the CDR3: TGTGCCAGTAGTATTATGGGCAGAACTAATGAAAAACTGTTTTTT.

The chain is built from TRBV28 and TRBJ1-4; 7 bases agree with TRBD1. Germline CDR1 is MDHEN and CDR2 is SYDVKM. The CDR3 length is 15 residues. V gave up 5 bases and J gave up 4 bases; unmatched junction bases: 7. The CDR3, as DNA: TGTGCCAGCAGTACAAGGACAGGACGTAATGAAAAACTGTTTTTT. Its protein is CASSTRTGRNEKLFF.

The chain links TRBV30 to TRBJ1-2, with D possibly matching TRBD1 (5 bases). This CDR3 comprises 13 residues. V was shortened by 1 base and J by 4 bases, with 10 bases between the two germline ends. CDR1 is GTSNPN and CDR2 is SVGIG in the germline V gene (reference sequence). CDR3: CAWSEQDLYGYTF. In nucleotides, the CDR3 is TGTGCCTGGAGTGAACAGGACCTCTATGGCTACACCTTC.